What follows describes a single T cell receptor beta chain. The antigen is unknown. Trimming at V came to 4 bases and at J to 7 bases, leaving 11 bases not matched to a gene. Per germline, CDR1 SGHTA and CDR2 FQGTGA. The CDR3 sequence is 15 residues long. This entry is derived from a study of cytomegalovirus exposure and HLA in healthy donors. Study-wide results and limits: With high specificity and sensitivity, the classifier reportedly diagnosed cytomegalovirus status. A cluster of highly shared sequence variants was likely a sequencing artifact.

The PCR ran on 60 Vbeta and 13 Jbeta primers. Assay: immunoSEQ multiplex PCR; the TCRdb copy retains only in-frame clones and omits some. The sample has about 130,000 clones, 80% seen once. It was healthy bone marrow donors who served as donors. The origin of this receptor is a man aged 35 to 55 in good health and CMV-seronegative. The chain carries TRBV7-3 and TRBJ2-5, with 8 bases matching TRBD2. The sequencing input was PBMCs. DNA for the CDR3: TGTGCCAGCAGCTGGTACCCGGGAGGGGCGGGGACCCAGTACTTC. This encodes CASSWYPGGAGTQYF.